In this sample, the clone carrying this T cell receptor (beta chain) turned up a few times. TCRdb recomputed calls from the 5' RACE reads with MiXCR, one row per CDR3 protein. The data show about 160,000 distinct CDR3 sequences, roughly 3.5% seen once. These data originate in a study of identical twins. CDR1 is MNHEY and CDR2 is SVGAGI in the germline V gene. The CDR3 is 11 residues long. V lost 10 bases to trimming and J lost 4 bases, with 10 bases between them. The sequenced sample was memory T cells sorted from blood. This receptor was taken from a man aged 18 to 30 in good health. The genes are TRBV6-5 and TRBJ1-2; D uncertain. The CDR3 bases are TGTGCCACCCAACAGAGCTATGGCTACACCTTC. Its translation: CATQQSYGYTF.